This TCR beta chain comes out of a study of blood T cell repertoires in COVID-19. Looking at the study overall: Whether acute or convalescent, the COVID-19 samples came from the United States, Italy and Spain.

Authors' processing steps: Estimation of nucleated cell counts relied on the amplification of reference gene primers. Clones were read by immunoSEQ multiplex PCR, and TCRdb kept only the in-frame ones, dropping some. That table supplies the V and J calls and clone size; D and trimming were determined from the DNA. Of around 50,000 clones listed, around 87% are singletons. V was clipped by 1 base and J by 6 bases; unmatched bases: 6. CDR3 size: 14 residues. CDR1 is SGHRS, CDR2 YFSETQ, per germline. This chain links TRBV5-1 with TRBJ1-1; 7 nucleotides match TRBD1. Sequencing was carried out using peripheral blood. The TCR sequence derives from a man aged 50-59 years with active COVID-19. CDR3 protein: CASSLTGVGAEAFF. CDR3 DNA sequence: TGCGCCAGCAGCTTGACAGGGGTAGGGGCTGAAGCTTTCTTT.